This T cell receptor (beta chain) was profiled in a study of blood T cell repertoires in COVID-19. This clone was observed a single time. Only in-frame clones appear in the TCRdb table, and some are missing; sequencing was by immunoSEQ multiplex PCR. The table lists 60,000 to 80,000 clones, roughly 84% of them singletons. J gave up 3 bases and V 1 base, and 5 bases lay outside the gene matches. Germline V lookup: CDR1 SGHRS, CDR2 YFSETQ. This CDR3 is built from 15 residues. The J gene is TRBJ2-7, the V gene TRBV5-1, with 9 bases fitting TRBD1. Sequencing was performed on peripheral blood. The clonotype comes from a man aged 50-60 years with active COVID-19. CDR3 bases: TGCGCCAGCAGCTTGACCTCGGACAGGGGCTACGAGCAGTACTTC. Translating it yields CASSLTSDRGYEQYF.